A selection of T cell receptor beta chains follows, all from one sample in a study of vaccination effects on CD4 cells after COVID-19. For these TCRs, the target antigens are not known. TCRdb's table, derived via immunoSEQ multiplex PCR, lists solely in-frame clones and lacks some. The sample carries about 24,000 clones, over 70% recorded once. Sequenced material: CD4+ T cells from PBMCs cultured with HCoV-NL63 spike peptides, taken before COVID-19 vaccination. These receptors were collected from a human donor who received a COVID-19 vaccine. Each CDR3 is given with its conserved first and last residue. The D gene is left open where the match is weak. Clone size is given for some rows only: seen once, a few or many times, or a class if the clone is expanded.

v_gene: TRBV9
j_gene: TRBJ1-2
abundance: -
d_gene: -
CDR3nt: TGTGCCAGCAGCGTGGGGACAATTACAAACTATGGCTACACCTTC
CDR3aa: CASSVGTITNYGYTF

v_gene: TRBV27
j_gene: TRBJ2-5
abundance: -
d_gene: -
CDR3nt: TGTGCCAGCAGTTCTCGGGGGAGGGAGACCCAGTACTTC
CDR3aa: CASSSRGRETQYF

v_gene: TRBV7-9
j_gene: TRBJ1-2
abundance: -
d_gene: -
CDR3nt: TGTGCCAGCAGCTTGAACGGTTTCTATGGCTACACCTTC
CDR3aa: CASSLNGFYGYTF

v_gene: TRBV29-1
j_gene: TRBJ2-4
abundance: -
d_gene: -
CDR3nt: TGCAGCGTTGAAGGGGGGGGGCTGGCGAACATTCAGTACTTC
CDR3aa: CSVEGGGLANIQYF

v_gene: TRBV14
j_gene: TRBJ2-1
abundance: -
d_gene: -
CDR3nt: TGTGCCAGCAGCCAAGCAGGGATCTCCTACAATGAGCAGTTCTTC
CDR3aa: CASSQAGISYNEQFF

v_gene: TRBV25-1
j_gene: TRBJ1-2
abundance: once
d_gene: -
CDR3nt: TGTGCCAGCAGGGGGCCGGGGATTCGCGGCTACACCTTC
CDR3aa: CASRGPGIRGYTF

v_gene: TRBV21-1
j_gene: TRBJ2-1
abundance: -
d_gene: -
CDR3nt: TGTGCCAGCAGCAAAGGCCCGACACTCAGCCACCCATTCGCCTTATACAATGAGCAGTTCTTC
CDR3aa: CASSKGPTLSHPFALYNEQFF

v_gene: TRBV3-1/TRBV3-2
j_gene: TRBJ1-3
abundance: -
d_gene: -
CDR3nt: TGTGCCAGCAGCCAAGGAGTCTCTGGAAACACCATATATTTT
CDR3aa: CASSQGVSGNTIYF

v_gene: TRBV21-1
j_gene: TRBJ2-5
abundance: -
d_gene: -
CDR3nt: TGTGCCAGCAGCAAACAGCACCGGGTACTTATGGGGGAGACCCAGTACTTC
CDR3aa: CASSKQHRVLMGETQYF

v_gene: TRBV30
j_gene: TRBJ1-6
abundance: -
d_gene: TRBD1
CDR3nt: TGTGCCTGGGGTACAGGGGGTTCGGTTTGGTCACCCCTCCACTTT
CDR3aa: CAWGTGGSVWSPLHF

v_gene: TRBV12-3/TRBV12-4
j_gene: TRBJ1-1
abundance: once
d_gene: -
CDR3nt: TGTGCCAGCAGTTTCCCGGGGGCGGAAGCTTTCTTT
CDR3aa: CASSFPGAEAFF

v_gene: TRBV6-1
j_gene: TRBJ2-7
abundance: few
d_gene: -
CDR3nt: TGTGCCAGCAGCTCATGGGGAGGCTACGAGCAGTACTTC
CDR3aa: CASSSWGGYEQYF

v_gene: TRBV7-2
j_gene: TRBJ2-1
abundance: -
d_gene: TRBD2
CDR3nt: TGTGCCAGCAGCATAATAGCGGGGGGGCGGGCTGAGCAGTTCTTC
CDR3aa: CASSIIAGGRAEQFF